Sequencing of this T cell receptor beta chain was carried out in a study of T cells in Graves' hyperthyroidism and ophthalmopathy (dated by TCRdb to between 2018 and 2021). Describing the broader study: Peripheral blood was collected at initial diagnosis, before any treatment. Prospective prediction of ophthalmopathy was tested in an independent validation cohort consisting of 18 to 20 hyperthyroidism patients and over 15 patients who later progressed to ophthalmopathy. Following sampling, methimazole starting at 30 mg daily was given to hyperthyroidism patients, and high-dose intravenous methylprednisolone was given to ophthalmopathy patients. The 80 to 100 discovery patients were randomly divided into training and test sets at a 7:3 ratio. The paper describes TCR Vbeta CDR3 sequencing of 135 peripheral blood samples, made up of about 40 ophthalmopathy patients, roughly 80 hyperthyroidism patients and about 17 progressor patients. To identify TCR V-J signatures that set the groups apart, the researchers used a discovery cohort of 100 patients, made up of under 50 with Graves' ophthalmopathy and 55 to 65 with stable Graves' hyperthyroidism. Thyroid tissue and blood T-cell repertoires from six Graves' hyperthyroidism patients were also compared in the study. What the research found in general, with its limitations: In validation, the model predicted progression to ophthalmopathy a median of about 6.5 months before onset, with roughly 70% sensitivity and about 75% specificity. Most expanded thyroid clonotypes (frequency above 0.001) were also detected in blood, suggesting blood repertoires may reflect thyroid immune responses. In cross-validation, a model built on a 13 V-J signature told ophthalmopathy apart from stable hyperthyroidism with approximately 90% sensitivity and about 81% specificity, and in testing the same model reached 80%/75%. Sample size was not statistically predetermined, and investigators were not blinded to group allocation.

Graves' hyperthyroidism was defined as stable when no progression to ophthalmopathy occurred over 18 months of follow-up. Hyperthyroidism patients were newly diagnosed, with disease duration under 2 months, and aged 18 to 65 years. Exclusion was applied to patients with uncontrolled infections, other autoimmune diseases, pregnancy or lactation. Diagnoses were established on the basis of clinical symptoms, serum thyroxine and TRAb, thyroid ultrasound, and orbital computed tomography. PBMCs were separated from over 9 ml of fresh peripheral blood using Ficoll-Paque density gradient centrifugation. Total RNA was extracted with Trizol reagent, and quality was checked on an Agilent 2100 Bioanalyzer. This clonotype has at least ten counts. Its antigen is currently not known. A much bigger clone sits one base away, suggesting this may be a read error. The TCR beta CDR3 regions were amplified from RNA transcripts. A first-round RT-PCR of the TCR CDR3 used the HTBI primer set with the Qiagen OneStep RT-PCR kit. Libraries were constructed in a second round of multiplex PCR, after which size selection and purification were performed. Libraries were sequenced paired-end with 100 bp reads on an Illumina HiSeq2000. The authors' pipeline ran thus. SOAPnuke was used to process the raw data, throwing out any read that contained adapters or uncalled bases, had a mean Phred below 15, or lacked an exact constant-primer or identifier match. COPE v1.2.5 was used to merge the high-quality paired reads, and each unique nucleotide sequence was defined as a clonotype. Clonotypes were aligned to IMGT TRBV, TRBD and TRBJ reference segments using MiTCR v1.1. Only V-J combinations with frequency above 0.0001, covering about 99% of repertoires, were analysed. The TCS score was defined as F50 (clonal expansion) divided by E x V (chaos), with BLOSUM62-based TCRdist calculated between CDR3 peptides within each V-J. Welch's t-statistics and random forest reduced roughly 530 V-J features to 10 to 15, which were used in a naive Bayes classifier (R e1071). TCRdb applied fastp at Q25 and MiXCR to the public reads, then kept only in-frame beta chains. Every distinct CDR3 protein forms one entry, paired with its most common genes and DNA. TCRdb's processing, not the authors', yielded these V and J calls. The sample table contains around 500,000 distinct CDR3 sequences; only one count was recorded for around 13% of them. The ten largest clones capture over 11% of the sample.

Unmatched junction bases come to 0, with V trimmed by 5 bases and J by 1 base. The CDR3 sequence holds 12 residues, the cysteine and phenylalanine included. Solely the CDR3 DNA is kept, with 36 bases framed from the first base. The germline V gene (reference sequence) specifies DFQATT as CDR1 and SNEGSKA as CDR2. Sequencing was performed on blood. The chain links TRBV20-1 with TRBJ1-1, with 8 bases matching TRBD1. This clonotype was sampled from a woman in her thirties or forties with Graves' hyperthyroidism. The sequenced DNA is TGCAGTGCTGGACAGGGGAACACTGAAGCTTTCTTT. Its protein product is CSAGQGNTEAFF.